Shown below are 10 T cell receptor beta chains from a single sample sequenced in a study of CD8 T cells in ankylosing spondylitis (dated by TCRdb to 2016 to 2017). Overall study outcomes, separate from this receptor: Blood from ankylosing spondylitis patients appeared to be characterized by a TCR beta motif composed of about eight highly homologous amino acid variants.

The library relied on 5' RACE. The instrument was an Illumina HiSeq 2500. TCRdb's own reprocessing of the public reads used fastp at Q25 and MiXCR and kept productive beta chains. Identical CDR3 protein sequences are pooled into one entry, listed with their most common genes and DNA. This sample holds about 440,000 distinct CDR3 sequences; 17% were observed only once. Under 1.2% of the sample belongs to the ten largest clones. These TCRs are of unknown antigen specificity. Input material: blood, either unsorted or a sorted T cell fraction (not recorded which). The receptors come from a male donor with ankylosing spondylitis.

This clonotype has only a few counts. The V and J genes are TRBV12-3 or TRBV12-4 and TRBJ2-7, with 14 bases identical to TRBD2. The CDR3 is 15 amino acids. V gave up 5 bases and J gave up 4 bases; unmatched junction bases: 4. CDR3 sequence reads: CASSPGTSGGYEQYF. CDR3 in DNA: TGTGCCAGCAGTCCCGGGACTAGCGGGGGTTACGAGCAGTACTTC.

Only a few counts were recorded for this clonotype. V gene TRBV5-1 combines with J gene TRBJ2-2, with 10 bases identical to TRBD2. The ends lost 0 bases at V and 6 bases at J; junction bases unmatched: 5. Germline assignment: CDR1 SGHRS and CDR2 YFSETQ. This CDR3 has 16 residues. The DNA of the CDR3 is TGCGCCAGCAGCTTGGCGGGACTAGCGTTGTCCGGGGAGCTGTTTTTT. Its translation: CASSLAGLALSGELFF.

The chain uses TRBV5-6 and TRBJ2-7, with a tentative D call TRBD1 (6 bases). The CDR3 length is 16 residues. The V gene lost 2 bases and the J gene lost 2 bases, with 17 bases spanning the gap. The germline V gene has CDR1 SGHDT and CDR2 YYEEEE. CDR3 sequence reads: CASSLSRQGPAYEQYF. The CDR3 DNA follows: TGTGCCAGCAGCTTATCTCGGCAGGGGCCCGCCTACGAGCAGTACTTC.

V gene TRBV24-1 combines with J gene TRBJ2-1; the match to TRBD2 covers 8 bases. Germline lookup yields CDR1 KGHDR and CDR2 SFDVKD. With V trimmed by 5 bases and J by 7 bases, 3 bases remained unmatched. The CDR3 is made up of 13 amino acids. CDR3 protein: CATSGLARNEQFF. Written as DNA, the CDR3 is TGTGCCACCAGTGGACTAGCGAGGAATGAGCAGTTCTTC.

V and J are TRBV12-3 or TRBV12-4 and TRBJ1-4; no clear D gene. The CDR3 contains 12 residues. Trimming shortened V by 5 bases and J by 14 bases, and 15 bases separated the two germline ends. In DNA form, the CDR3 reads TGTGCCAGCAGTCCTGGGTCATCGCAGCTGTTTTTT. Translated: CASSPGSSQLFF.

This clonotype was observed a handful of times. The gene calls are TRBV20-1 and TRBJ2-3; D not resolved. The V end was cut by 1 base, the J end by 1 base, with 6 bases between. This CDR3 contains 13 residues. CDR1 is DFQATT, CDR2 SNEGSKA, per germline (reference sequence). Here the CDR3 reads CSARVGGTDTQYF. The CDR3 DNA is TGCAGTGCTAGAGTAGGAGGCACAGATACGCAGTATTTT.

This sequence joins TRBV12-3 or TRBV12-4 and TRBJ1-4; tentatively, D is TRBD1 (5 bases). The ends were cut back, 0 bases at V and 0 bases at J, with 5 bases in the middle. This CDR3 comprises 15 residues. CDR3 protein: CASSLATATNEKLFF. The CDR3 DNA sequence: TGTGCCAGCAGTTTAGCGACAGCAACTAATGAAAAACTGTTTTTT.

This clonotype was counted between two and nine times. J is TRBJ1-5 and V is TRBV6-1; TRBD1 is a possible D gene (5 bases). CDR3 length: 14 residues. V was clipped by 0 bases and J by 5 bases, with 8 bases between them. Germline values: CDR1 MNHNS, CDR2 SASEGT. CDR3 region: CASSEALGDQPQHF. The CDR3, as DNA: TGTGCCAGCAGTGAAGCGTTGGGGGATCAGCCCCAGCATTTT.

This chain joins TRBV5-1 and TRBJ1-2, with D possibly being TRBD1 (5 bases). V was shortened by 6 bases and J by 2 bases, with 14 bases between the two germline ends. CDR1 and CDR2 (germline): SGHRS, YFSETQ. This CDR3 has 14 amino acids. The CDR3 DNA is TGCGCCAGCACTCCTCCGGGGGGGAACTATGGCTACACCTTC. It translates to CASTPPGGNYGYTF.

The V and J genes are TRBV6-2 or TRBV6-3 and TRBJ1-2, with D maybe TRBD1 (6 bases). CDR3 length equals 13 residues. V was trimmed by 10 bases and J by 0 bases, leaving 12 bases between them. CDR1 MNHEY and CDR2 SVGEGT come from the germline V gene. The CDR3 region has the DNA TGTGCCACCATAGACAGGACTAACTATGGCTACACCTTC. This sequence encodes CATIDRTNYGYTF.